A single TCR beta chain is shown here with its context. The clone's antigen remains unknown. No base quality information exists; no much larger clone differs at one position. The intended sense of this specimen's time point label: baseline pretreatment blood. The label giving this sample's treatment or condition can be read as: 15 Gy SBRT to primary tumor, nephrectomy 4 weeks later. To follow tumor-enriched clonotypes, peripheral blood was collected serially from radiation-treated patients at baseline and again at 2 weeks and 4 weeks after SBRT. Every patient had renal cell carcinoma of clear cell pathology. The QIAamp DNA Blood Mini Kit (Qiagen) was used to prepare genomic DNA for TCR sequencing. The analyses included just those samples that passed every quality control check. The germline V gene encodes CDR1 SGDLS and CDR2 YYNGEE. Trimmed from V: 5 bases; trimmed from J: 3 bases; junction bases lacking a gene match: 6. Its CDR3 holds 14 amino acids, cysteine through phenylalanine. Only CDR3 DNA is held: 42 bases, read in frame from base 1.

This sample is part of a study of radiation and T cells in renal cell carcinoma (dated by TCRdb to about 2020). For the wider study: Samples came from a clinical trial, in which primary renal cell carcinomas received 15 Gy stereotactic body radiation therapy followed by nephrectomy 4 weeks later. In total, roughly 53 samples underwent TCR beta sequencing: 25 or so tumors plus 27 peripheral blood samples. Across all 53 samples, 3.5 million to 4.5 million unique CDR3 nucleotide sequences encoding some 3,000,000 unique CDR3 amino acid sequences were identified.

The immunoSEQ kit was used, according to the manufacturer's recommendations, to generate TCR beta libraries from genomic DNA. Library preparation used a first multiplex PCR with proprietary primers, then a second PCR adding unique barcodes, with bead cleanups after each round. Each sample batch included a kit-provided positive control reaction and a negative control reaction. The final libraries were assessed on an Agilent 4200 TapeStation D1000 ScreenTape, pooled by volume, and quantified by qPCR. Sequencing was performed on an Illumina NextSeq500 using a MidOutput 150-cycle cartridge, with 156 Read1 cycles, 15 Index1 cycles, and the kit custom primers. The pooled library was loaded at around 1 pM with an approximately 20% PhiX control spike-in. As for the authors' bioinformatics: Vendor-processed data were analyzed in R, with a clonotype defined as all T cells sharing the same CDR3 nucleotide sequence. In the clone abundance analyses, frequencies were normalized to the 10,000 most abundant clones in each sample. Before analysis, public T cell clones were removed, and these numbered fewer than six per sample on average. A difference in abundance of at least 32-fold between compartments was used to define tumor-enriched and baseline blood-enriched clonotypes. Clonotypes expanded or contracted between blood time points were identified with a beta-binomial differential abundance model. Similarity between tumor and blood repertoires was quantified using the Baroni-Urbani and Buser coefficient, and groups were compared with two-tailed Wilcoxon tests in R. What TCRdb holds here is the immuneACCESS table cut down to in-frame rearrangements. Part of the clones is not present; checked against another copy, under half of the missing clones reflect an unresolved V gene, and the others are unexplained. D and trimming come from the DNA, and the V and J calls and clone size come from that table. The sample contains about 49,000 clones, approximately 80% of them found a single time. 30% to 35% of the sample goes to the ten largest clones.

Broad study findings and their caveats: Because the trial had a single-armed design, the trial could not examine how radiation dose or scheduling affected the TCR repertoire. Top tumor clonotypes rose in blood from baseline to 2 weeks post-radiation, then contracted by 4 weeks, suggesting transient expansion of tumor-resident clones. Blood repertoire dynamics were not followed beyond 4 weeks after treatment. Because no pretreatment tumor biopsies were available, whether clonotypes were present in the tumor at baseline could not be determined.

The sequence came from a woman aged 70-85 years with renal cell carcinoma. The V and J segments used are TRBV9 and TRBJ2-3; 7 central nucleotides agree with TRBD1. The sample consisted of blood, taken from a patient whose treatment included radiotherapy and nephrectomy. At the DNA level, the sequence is TGTGCCAGCAGGGGGGACAGCCTGACAGATACGCAGTATTTT. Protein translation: CASRGDSLTDTQYF.